The 32 T cell receptor beta chains given below trace back to one sample, sequenced in a study of CD8 T cells in Susac syndrome. Reverse transcription of roughly 0.5 to 1 ug RNA was performed with random hexamers. TCRdb analysed the immunoSEQ multiplex PCR reads with MiXCR anew, one entry per CDR3 protein. Among about 200,000 distinct CDR3 sequences listed, over 75% were seen once. The sequenced sample was CD4+ T cells from PBMCs. The source of these receptors is a human donor with Susac syndrome.

The genes are TRBV19 and TRBJ1-1; tentatively, D is TRBD1 (5 bases). V was shortened by 5 bases and J by 7 bases, with 20 bases between the two germline ends. Germline assignment: CDR1 LNHDA and CDR2 SQIVND (reference sequence). CDR3 length: 15 amino acids. CDR3 residues: CASSRLRGTQNEAFF. CDR3 DNA: TGTGCCAGTAGTCGATTGCGCGGGACGCAGAATGAAGCTTTCTTT.

This clonotype has more than one count but fewer than ten. This rearrangement joins TRBV4-2 to TRBJ1-5; 10 bases fit TRBD1. Germline trimming cut 1 base from V and 6 bases from J; bases unmatched to any gene: 3. The CDR3 contains 15 residues. In germline, CDR1 is LGHNA, CDR2 YNFKEQ. The chain's CDR3 is CASSQGQGAGQPQHF. Written as DNA, the CDR3 is TGTGCCAGCAGCCAAGGACAGGGGGCGGGTCAGCCCCAGCATTTT.

Here the CDR3 DNA reads TGTGCCAGCAGTACCCACCCTTCCGTCGTATCTGAAGCTTTCTTT. Translating it yields CASSTHPSVVSEAFF. The J gene is TRBJ1-1, the V gene TRBV6-6, with D hard to call. V lost 5 bases to trimming and J lost 6 bases, with 19 bases between them. Germline V gene lookup returns CDR1 MNHNY and CDR2 SVGAGI (reference sequence). This CDR3 region has 15 residues.

The chain recombines TRBV4-1 with TRBJ1-2; 9 bases fit TRBD1. This CDR3 is built from 15 residues. Germline CDR1 and CDR2: MGHRA and YSYEKL. With 3 bases clipped from V and 4 bases from J, the junction kept 6 bases outside the gene matches. The CDR3 loop reads CASSQENRGLYGYTF. For the CDR3, the DNA is TGCGCCAGCAGCCAGGAGAACAGGGGGCTCTATGGCTACACCTTC.

The V call is TRBV20-1, the J call TRBJ2-1; tentative D call: TRBD1 (5 bases). Per the germline V gene, CDR1 is DFQATT and CDR2 is SNEGSKA (reference sequence). Trimming took 0 bases from V and 4 from J, leaving 10 bases between them. This CDR3 has 14 amino acids. The CDR3 loop is CSARDQGSYNEQFF. The CDR3 bases are TGCAGTGCTAGAGATCAGGGTAGTTACAATGAGCAGTTCTTC.

This chain joins TRBV30 and TRBJ1-2, with a weak D call TRBD1 (5 bases). This CDR3 is 15 amino acids long. The germline V gene has CDR1 GTSNPN and CDR2 SVGIG (reference sequence). V was clipped by 1 base and J by 6 bases, with 18 bases between them. CDR3 nucleotide sequence: TGTGCCTGGAGTGGGGGACTTAACCTGATGGATGGCTACACCTTC. Encoded protein: CAWSGGLNLMDGYTF.

The rearrangement links TRBV6-5 to TRBJ2-1; 10 positions agree with TRBD1. V trimming: 5 bases; J trimming: 7 bases; junction bases outside the gene matches: 5. This CDR3 is built from 14 residues. The germline V gene encodes CDR1 MNHEY and CDR2 SVGAGI. In nucleotides, the CDR3 is TGTGCCAGCAGTGGACAGGGGGGCCGGAATGAGCAGTTCTTC. It is translated as CASSGQGGRNEQFF.

The V and J genes are TRBV20-1 and TRBJ2-1, with D uncertain. In germline, CDR1 is DFQATT, CDR2 SNEGSKA (reference sequence). With 6 bases removed from V and 3 bases from J, the gap between germline ends came to 18 bases. CDR3 length: 15 residues. The CDR3 sequence: CSANRHRGIYNEQFF. The CDR3, as DNA: TGCAGTGCCAATCGACACCGTGGGATCTACAATGAGCAGTTCTTC.

The gene calls are TRBV10-3 and TRBJ1-5, with D unclear. V lost 6 bases and J lost 1, with 7 bases in between. Germline lookup yields CDR1 ENHRY and CDR2 SYGVKD. The CDR3 loop spans 13 amino acids. CDR3 in amino acids: CAISGLSNQPQHF. DNA for the CDR3: TGTGCCATCAGCGGACTGAGCAATCAGCCCCAGCATTTT.

This clonotype appeared a few times. This chain connects TRBV18 to TRBJ2-5, with D unclear. The CDR3 is 12 amino acids. Germline V gives CDR1 KGHSH, CDR2 LQKENI. V was clipped by 3 bases and J by 3 bases, with 5 bases between them. The CDR3 DNA follows: TGTGCCAGCTCACCGGCGGAAGAGACCCAGTACTTC. It specifies CASSPAEETQYF.

CDR3 nucleotide sequence: TGTGCCAGCAGCCAATCCGGACAGGGCGAAGAGACCCAGTACTTC. Its translation is CASSQSGQGEETQYF. The chain links TRBV16 to TRBJ2-5; 8 bases match TRBD1. The CDR3 loop spans 15 amino acids. V trimming: 0 bases; J trimming: 3 bases; junction bases outside the gene matches: 3. Germline assignment: CDR1 KGHSY and CDR2 FQNENV.

This chain links TRBV20-1 with TRBJ1-5, with D possibly being TRBD1 (5 bases). The CDR3 loop spans 15 amino acids. Germline CDR1 DFQATT, CDR2 SNEGSKA (reference sequence). The V gene lost 0 bases and the J gene lost 2 bases, with 11 bases spanning the gap. DNA for the CDR3: TGCAGTGCTAGAGATATAAGGGGCGGCAATCAGCCCCAGCATTTT. Its translation: CSARDIRGGNQPQHF.

CDR3 DNA: TGCGCCAGCAGCATCATGGCGGGAGGCCTACTTTTCTCCGAGCAGTACTTC. Translated, it gives CASSIMAGGLLFSEQYF. The chain combines TRBV5-1 with TRBJ2-7; 8 bases align to TRBD2. The length of the CDR3 is 17 residues. The V gene end was trimmed by 4 bases and the J gene end by 6 bases; junction bases not matched to a gene: 18. CDR1 is SGHRS and CDR2 is YFSETQ in the germline V gene.

The chain is built from TRBV5-4 and TRBJ2-1; possible D gene TRBD2, 5 bases. The germline V and J ends were trimmed by 0 bases and 2 bases, with 12 bases remaining between them. The CDR3 length is 16 residues. From germline, CDR1 is SGHNT and CDR2 YYREEE (reference sequence). CDR3 sequence reads: CASSLAGSAAYNEQFF. The CDR3 nucleotides read TGTGCCAGCAGCTTGGCCGGTAGCGCTGCCTACAATGAGCAGTTCTTC.

The J gene is TRBJ2-7, the V gene TRBV29-1; 7 bases line up with TRBD1. The V gene's germline CDR1 is SQVTM and CDR2 ANQGSEA. The CDR3 is 13 amino acids. V lost 6 bases to trimming and J lost 0 bases; unmatched junction nucleotides: 5. The CDR3 region has the DNA TGCAGCGTCAACAGGGGTGGCTCCTACGAGCAGTACTTC. This sequence encodes CSVNRGGSYEQYF.

V gene TRBV5-1 combines with J gene TRBJ1-2, with 8 bases fitting TRBD1. Germline V gene lookup returns CDR1 SGHRS and CDR2 YFSETQ. Trimming at V came to 4 bases and at J to 3 bases, leaving 8 bases not matched to a gene. The CDR3 contains 15 residues. The CDR3 DNA reads as TGCGCCAGCAGCGCTCCGGAACAGGGGGACTATGGCTACACCTTC. Amino acid sequence: CASSAPEQGDYGYTF.

This clonotype was observed a few times. The chain uses TRBV6-1 and TRBJ2-7, with D perhaps TRBD2 (5 bases). Germline V lookup: CDR1 MNHNS, CDR2 SASEGT. Between the trimmed V and J ends, which lost 6 bases and 7 bases, there was a span of 22 bases. The CDR3 is 15 amino acids. The CDR3 spells CASSTGPAGFGEQYF. The CDR3 region has the DNA TGTGCCAGCAGCACCGGACCGGCGGGCTTCGGAGAGCAGTACTTC.

V gene TRBV20-1 combines with J gene TRBJ1-4; possibly TRBD1 for D (6 bases). The CDR3 has 13 amino acids. Germline CDR1 reads DFQATT; CDR2 reads SNEGSKA (reference sequence). Trimming left V 5 bases short and J 7 bases short, with 14 bases between. CDR3 protein: CSAGLQGGEKLFF. Here the CDR3 DNA reads TGCAGTGCTGGACTACAGGGTGGTGAAAAACTGTTTTTT.

This clonotype was observed a single time. The rearrangement joins TRBV6-1 to TRBJ1-1; 10 bases agree with TRBD1. CDR3 length equals 18 residues. Looked up from germline, CDR1 is MNHNS and CDR2 is SASEGT. Losses at the gene ends were 6 bases for V and 2 bases for J; bases not matched to a gene: 15. This CDR3 reads CASRRQGAGLAFNTEAFF. CDR3 bases: TGTGCCAGCAGGAGACAGGGGGCAGGTCTGGCCTTTAACACTGAAGCTTTCTTT.

The V gene is TRBV2, the J gene TRBJ1-5; D gene uncertain. This CDR3 comprises 15 residues. V was cut by 7 bases and J by 4 bases, with 17 bases left in between. Germline V gene sequence: CDR1 SNHLY, CDR2 FYNNEI. In DNA form, the CDR3 reads TGTGCCAGCAAGATGACACCCAGTCTAAATCAGCCCCAGCATTTT. Its protein is CASKMTPSLNQPQHF.

This sequence joins TRBV5-4 and TRBJ2-4, with 10 nucleotides matching TRBD2. The length of the CDR3 is 15 residues. The J segment lost 1 base and the V segment lost 2 bases, leaving 0 bases of the junction unmatched. CDR1 is SGHNT, CDR2 YYREEE, per germline (reference sequence). The CDR3 DNA follows: TGTGCCAGCAGCTTTAGCGGGGGGGCCAAAAACATTCAGTACTTC. Its protein is CASSFSGGAKNIQYF.

The chain carries TRBV3-1 and TRBJ2-7; 12 nucleotides align to TRBD2. J was trimmed by 5 bases and V by 3 bases; bases with no gene match: 5. CDR3 length: 15 residues. Germline assignment: CDR1 LGHDT and CDR2 YNNKEL (reference sequence). CDR3 loop: CASSHGLAGKNEQYF. The CDR3 DNA sequence: TGTGCCAGCAGCCATGGACTAGCGGGGAAGAACGAGCAGTACTTC.

V and J are TRBV28 and TRBJ2-7, with TRBD2 matching 7 bases. J gave up 5 bases and V 4 bases, and 11 bases lay outside the gene matches. Per the germline V gene, CDR1 is MDHEN and CDR2 is SYDVKM. The CDR3 is made up of 15 amino acids. The CDR3 spells CASSSPSTSYHEQYF. For the CDR3, the DNA is TGTGCCAGCAGTTCTCCCTCGACTAGCTACCACGAGCAGTACTTC.

V and J are TRBV30 and TRBJ1-4, with D maybe TRBD1 (5 bases). CDR1 is GTSNPN, CDR2 SVGIG, per germline (reference sequence). The CDR3 contains 15 residues. With 6 bases removed from V and 0 bases from J, the gap between germline ends came to 14 bases. Here the CDR3 reads CACGAASSTNEKLFF. In nucleotides, the CDR3 is TGTGCCTGTGGGGCAGCATCATCAACTAATGAAAAACTGTTTTTT.

J is TRBJ1-6 and V is TRBV20-1; possibly TRBD1 for D (6 bases). This CDR3 comprises 16 residues. CDR1 DFQATT and CDR2 SNEGSKA come from the germline V gene (reference sequence). Between the trimmed V and J ends, which lost 5 bases and 7 bases, there was a span of 21 bases. The CDR3 DNA follows: TGCAGTGCTCGAACCCGAGGGGGGGCGAAGAATTCACCCCTCCACTTT. Protein product: CSARTRGGAKNSPLHF.

V is TRBV20-1 and J is TRBJ2-7, with TRBD1 matching 7 bases. J was trimmed by 4 bases and V by 1 base; bases with no gene match: 4. Germline V gene data show CDR1 as DFQATT and CDR2 as SNEGSKA (reference sequence). The CDR3 loop spans 13 amino acids. CDR3 coding DNA: TGCAGTGCTAGAGGGGGGACAGAGTACGAGCAGTACTTC. Translation: CSARGGTEYEQYF.

J is TRBJ2-1 and V is TRBV28; 12 positions match TRBD2. The length of the CDR3 is 15 residues. Trimming removed 10 bases from V and 1 base from J; junction bases left unmatched: 5. Germline assignment: CDR1 MDHEN and CDR2 SYDVKM. CDR3 sequence reads: CATTGTSGSYNEQFF. CDR3 DNA: TGTGCCACCACTGGGACTAGCGGGTCCTACAATGAGCAGTTCTTC.

J is TRBJ2-7 and V is TRBV3-1; D unresolved. Germline CDR1 LGHDT, CDR2 YNNKEL (reference sequence). The germline V and J ends were trimmed by 1 base and 3 bases, with 7 bases remaining between them. The CDR3 consists of 13 residues. This chain's CDR3 is CASSQGDGYEQYF. Here the CDR3 DNA reads TGTGCCAGCAGCCAAGGCGACGGCTACGAGCAGTACTTC.

The gene calls are TRBV7-2 and TRBJ2-3; D ambiguous. V dropped 3 bases and J dropped 1 base, with 5 bases sitting between them. CDR1 is SGHTA and CDR2 is FQGNSA in the germline V gene. CDR3 length: 13 residues. CDR3 DNA: TGTGCCAGCAGCTTTTTTGGCACAGATACGCAGTATTTT. Residues: CASSFFGTDTQYF. Filled out from reference TRBV7-2 and TRBJ2-3, the complete variable domain reads GAGVSQSPSNKVTEKGKDVELRCDPISGHTALYWYRQSLGQGLEFLIYFQGNSAPDKSGLPSDRFSAERTGGSVSTLTIQRTQQEDSAVYLCASSFFGTDTQYFGPGTRLTVL.

V and J are TRBV7-8 and TRBJ1-1; D is perhaps TRBD1 (6 bases). Trimming stripped 5 bases from V and 1 base from J, with 23 bases between. The CDR3 spans 18 residues. Germline loops: CDR1 SGHVS, CDR2 FQNEAQ. The CDR3 is CASSPQGGASARNTEAFF. The CDR3 DNA reads TGTGCCAGCAGCCCCCAAGGGGGGGCCTCAGCCCGGAACACTGAAGCTTTCTTT.

CDR3 in amino acids: CASSPGRANTEAFF. CDR3 in DNA: TGTGCCAGCAGCCCCGGACGGGCGAACACTGAAGCTTTCTTT. This chain links TRBV7-9 with TRBJ1-1, with unresolved D. CDR3 length: 14 residues. V was shortened by 5 bases and J by 1 base, with 11 bases between the two germline ends. Germline CDR1 is SEHNR and CDR2 is FQNEAQ (reference sequence).

The chain is built from TRBV20-1 and TRBJ2-3; 15 bases are shared with TRBD2. The trim removed 7 bases at V and 12 bases at J, leaving 14 bases unmatched. This CDR3 contains 15 residues. Germline values: CDR1 DFQATT, CDR2 SNEGSKA (reference sequence). In DNA, the CDR3 is TGCAGTGTAACGGGACTAGCGGGAGGAGTTGGGGGTCAGTATTTT. It specifies CSVTGLAGGVGGQYF.